This TCR beta chain was found in a study of cytotoxic CD8 clonotypes in ibrutinib-treated CLL. In the study overall: In all, around 10 patients were relapsed/refractory, some 14 were treatment-naive and around 17 were IGHV unmutated. Response samples were taken after a median roughly 12 months of treatment, range 6 to 36. Study-wide results and limits: Against age-matched healthy donors, baseline clonality ran higher and tracked circulating CD8+ T-cell counts. Public clonotypes occurred uncommonly; on treatment, they contracted or remained stable.

After removal of 3 bases from V and 2 bases from J, the junction contained 3 bases not matched to a gene. Germline V gives CDR1 GTSNPN, CDR2 SVGIG (reference sequence). The CDR3 consists of 14 residues. Details on this clone: Its specificity is not known.

Using immunoSEQ multiplex PCR, the repertoire was profiled, and TCRdb retains in-frame clones only, with some absent. The sample has more than 150,000 clones, about 72% seen once. The genes are TRBV30 and TRBJ2-1; 8 bases match TRBD2. The receptor's source is a human donor with chronic lymphocytic leukemia. The starting material was PBMCs, obtained after 24 months of ibrutinib treatment. The CDR3 loop reads CAWSGSGTYNEQFF. CDR3 in DNA: TGTGCCTGGAGCGGTAGCGGGACCTACAATGAGCAGTTCTTC.